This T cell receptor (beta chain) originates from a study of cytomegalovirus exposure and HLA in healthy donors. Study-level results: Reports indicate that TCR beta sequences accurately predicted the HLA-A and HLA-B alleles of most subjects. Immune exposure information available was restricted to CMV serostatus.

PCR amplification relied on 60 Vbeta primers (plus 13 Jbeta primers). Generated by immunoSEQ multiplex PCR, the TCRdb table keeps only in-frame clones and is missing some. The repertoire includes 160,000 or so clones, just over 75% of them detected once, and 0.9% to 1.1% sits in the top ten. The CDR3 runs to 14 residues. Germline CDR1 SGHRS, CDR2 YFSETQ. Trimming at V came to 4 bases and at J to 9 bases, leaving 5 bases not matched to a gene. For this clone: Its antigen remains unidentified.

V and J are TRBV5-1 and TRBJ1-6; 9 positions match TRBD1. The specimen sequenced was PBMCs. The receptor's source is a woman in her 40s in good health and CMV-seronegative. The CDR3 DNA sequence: TGCGCCAGCAGCGAAGGACAGGGGTCTTCACCCCTCCACTTT. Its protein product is CASSEGQGSSPLHF.